One T cell receptor beta chain is described in this entry. Antigen specificity is unknown. Time point described: newly diagnosed GD, antithyroid drugs for less than 3 months. Generation of the TCR library employed RNA extracted from PBMCs. The germline V and J ends were trimmed by 2 bases and 0 bases, with 9 bases remaining between them. This CDR3 comprises 14 residues. Per germline, CDR1 GTSNPN and CDR2 SVGIG (reference sequence). This sample was taken from a study of regulatory T cells in long-lasting Graves disease. Overall study findings and caveats: TCR diversity was lower in persistent than newly diagnosed Graves' disease. Results may be inaccurate due to the small sample size.

Both iRepertoire HTBI primers and Arm-PCR of CDR3 regions were used to build the TCR beta libraries. TCRdb ran MiXCR on the multiplex PCR reads and lists one entry per CDR3 protein. Counted here are fewer than 350,000 distinct CDR3 sequences, over 15% occurring once; the ten biggest clones make up about two fifths. The starting material was peripheral blood mononuclear cells (PBMCs), obtained at new diagnosis, from a patient treated with antithyroid drugs. V usage is TRBV30 and J usage is TRBJ2-3; D not resolved. The sequence was collected from a female donor with Graves disease. The CDR3 protein is CAWSNRQSTDTQYF. Here the CDR3 DNA reads TGTGCCTGGAGTAACCGGCAGAGCACAGATACGCAGTATTTT.